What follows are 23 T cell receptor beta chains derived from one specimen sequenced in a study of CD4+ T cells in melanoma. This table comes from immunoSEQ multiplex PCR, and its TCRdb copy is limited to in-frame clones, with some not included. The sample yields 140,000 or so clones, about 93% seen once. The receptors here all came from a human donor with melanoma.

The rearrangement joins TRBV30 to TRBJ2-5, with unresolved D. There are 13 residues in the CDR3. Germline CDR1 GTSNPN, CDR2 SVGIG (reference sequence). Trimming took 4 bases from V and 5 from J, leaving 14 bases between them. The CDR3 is CAWNLVIGETQYF. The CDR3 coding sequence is TGTGCCTGGAATCTGGTCATAGGGGAGACCCAGTACTTC.

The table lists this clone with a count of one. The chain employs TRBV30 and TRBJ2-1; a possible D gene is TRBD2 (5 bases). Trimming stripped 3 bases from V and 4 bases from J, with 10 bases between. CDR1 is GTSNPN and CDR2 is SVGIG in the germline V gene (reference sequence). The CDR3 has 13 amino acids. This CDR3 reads CAWSGNGYNEQFF. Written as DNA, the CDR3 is TGTGCCTGGAGCGGGAACGGGTACAATGAGCAGTTCTTC. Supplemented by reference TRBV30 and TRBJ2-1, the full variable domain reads SQTIHQWPATLVQPVGSPLSLECTVEGTSNPNLYWYRQAAGRGLQLLFYSVGIGQISSEVPQNLSASRPQDRQFILSSKKLLLSDSGFYLCAWSGNGYNEQFFGPGTRLTVL.

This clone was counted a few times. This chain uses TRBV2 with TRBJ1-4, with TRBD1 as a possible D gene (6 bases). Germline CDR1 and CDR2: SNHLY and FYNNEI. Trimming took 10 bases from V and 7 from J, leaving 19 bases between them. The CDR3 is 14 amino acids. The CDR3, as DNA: TGTGCCACCAATATAGGGGGGAACGGTGAAAAACTGTTTTTT. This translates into CATNIGGNGEKLFF.

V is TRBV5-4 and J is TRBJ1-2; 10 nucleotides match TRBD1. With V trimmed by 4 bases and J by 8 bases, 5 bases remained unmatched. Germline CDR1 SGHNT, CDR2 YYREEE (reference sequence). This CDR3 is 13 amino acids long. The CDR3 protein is CASSPDRGRGYTF. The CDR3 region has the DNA TGTGCCAGCAGCCCCGACAGGGGGCGAGGCTACACCTTC.

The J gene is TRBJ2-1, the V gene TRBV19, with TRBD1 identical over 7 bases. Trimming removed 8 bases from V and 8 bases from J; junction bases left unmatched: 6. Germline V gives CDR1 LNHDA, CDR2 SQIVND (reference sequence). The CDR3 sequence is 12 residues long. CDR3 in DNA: TGTGCCAGTGACAGGGCGGGCCATGAGCAGTTCTTC. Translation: CASDRAGHEQFF.

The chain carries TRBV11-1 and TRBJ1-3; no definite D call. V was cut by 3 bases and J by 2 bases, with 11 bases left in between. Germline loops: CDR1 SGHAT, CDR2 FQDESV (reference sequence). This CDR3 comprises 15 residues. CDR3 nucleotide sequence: TGTGCCAGCAGCTTTGGCGACTTGACTGGAAACACCATATATTTT. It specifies CASSFGDLTGNTIYF.

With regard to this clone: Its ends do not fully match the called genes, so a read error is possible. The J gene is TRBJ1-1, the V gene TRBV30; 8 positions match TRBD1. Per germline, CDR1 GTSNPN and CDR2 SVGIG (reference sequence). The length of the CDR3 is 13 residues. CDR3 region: CAWRGQPGGASAF. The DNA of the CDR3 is TGTGCCTGGAGGGGACAGCCAGGGGGCGCCTCAGCCTTT.

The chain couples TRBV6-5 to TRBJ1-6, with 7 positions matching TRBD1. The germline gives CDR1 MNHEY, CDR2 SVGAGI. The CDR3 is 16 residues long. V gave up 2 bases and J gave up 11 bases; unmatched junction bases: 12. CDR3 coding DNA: TGTGCCAGCAGTTACCTCCAGGGGGGGCACCTCGCACCCCTCCACTTT. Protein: CASSYLQGGHLAPLHF.

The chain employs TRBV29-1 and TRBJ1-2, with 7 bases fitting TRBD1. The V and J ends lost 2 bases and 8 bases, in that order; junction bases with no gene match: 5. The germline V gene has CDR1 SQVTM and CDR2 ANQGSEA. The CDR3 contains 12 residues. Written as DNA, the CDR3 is TGCAGCGTTGAAAAGGGACAGAGGGGCTACACCTTC. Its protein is CSVEKGQRGYTF.

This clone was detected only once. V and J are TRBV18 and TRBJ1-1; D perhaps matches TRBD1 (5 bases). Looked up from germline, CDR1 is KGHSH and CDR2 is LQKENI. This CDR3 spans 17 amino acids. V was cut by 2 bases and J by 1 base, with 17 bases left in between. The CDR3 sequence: CASSPSLGGQGNTEAFF. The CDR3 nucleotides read TGTGCCAGCTCACCATCTTTGGGGGGTCAGGGGAACACTGAAGCTTTCTTT.

The CDR3: CASSYADGERAFF. The CDR3 DNA follows: TGTGCCAGCTCTTACGCCGACGGAGAGAGAGCTTTCTTT. The V call is TRBV6-5, the J call TRBJ1-1; D gene ambiguous. Germline lookup yields CDR1 MNHEY and CDR2 SVGAGI. Trimming left V 8 bases short and J 10 bases short, with 20 bases between. The CDR3 has 13 amino acids.

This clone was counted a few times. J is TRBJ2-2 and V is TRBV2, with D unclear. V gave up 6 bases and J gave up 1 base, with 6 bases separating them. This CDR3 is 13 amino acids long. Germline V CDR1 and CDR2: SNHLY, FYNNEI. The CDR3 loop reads CASSAENTGELFF. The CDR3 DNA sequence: TGTGCCAGCAGCGCGGAGAACACCGGGGAGCTGTTTTTT. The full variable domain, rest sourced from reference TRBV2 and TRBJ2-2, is EPEVTQTPSHQVTQMGQEVILRCVPISNHLYFYWYRQILGQKVEFLVSFYNNEISEKSEIFDDQFSVERPDGSNFTLKIRSTKLEDSAMYFCASSAENTGELFFGEGSRLTVL.

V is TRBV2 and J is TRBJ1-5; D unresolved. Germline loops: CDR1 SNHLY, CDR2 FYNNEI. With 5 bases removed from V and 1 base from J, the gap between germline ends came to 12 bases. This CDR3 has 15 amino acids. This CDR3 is CASSLRTVSNQPQHF. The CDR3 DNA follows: TGTGCCAGCAGTTTAAGGACGGTGAGCAATCAGCCCCAGCATTTT.

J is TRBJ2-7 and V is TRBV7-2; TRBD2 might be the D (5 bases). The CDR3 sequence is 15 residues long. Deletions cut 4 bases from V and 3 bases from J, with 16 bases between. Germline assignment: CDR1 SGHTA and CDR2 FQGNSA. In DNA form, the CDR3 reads TGTGCCAGCAGCTCCGGACTCCAAACCAACTACGAGCAGTACTTC. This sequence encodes CASSSGLQTNYEQYF.

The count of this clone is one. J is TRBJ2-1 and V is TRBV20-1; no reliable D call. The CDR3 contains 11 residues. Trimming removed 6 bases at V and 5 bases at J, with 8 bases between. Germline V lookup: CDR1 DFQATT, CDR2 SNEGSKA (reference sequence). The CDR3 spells CSASDHNEQFF. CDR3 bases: TGCAGTGCCTCTGACCACAATGAGCAGTTCTTC.

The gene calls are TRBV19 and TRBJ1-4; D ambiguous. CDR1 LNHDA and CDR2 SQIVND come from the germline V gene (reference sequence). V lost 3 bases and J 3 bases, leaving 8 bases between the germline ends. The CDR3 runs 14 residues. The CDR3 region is CASSMAQPNEKLFF. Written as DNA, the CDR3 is TGTGCCAGTAGTATGGCCCAGCCTAATGAAAAACTGTTTTTT.

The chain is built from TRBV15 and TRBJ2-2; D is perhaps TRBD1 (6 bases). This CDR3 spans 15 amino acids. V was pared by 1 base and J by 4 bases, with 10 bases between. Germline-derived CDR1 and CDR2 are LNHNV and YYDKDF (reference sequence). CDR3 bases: TGTGCCACCAGCAGAGGGAGCAGGGGCACCGGGGAGCTGTTTTTT. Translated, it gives CATSRGSRGTGELFF.

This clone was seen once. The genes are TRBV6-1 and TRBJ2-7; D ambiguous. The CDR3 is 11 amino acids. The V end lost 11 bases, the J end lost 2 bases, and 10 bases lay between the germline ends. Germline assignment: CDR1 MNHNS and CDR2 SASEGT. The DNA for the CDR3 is TGTGCCGTAGGACGGACCTACGAGCAGTACTTC. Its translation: CAVGRTYEQYF.

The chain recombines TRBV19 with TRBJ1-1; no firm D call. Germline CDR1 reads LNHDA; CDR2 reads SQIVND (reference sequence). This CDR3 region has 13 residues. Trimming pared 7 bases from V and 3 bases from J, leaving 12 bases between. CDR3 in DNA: TGTGCCAGTATTGGATTATGGGACACTGAAGCTTTCTTT. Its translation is CASIGLWDTEAFF.

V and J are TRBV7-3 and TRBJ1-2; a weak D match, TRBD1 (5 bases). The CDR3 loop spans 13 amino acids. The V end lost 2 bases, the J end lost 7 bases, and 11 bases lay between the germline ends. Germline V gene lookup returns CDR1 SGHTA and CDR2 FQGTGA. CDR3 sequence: CASSLAGQGGYTF. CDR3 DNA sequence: TGTGCCAGCAGCTTAGCCGGGCAGGGTGGCTACACCTTC.

CDR3 in amino acids: CASRRRDNSPLHF. The CDR3 nucleotides read TGTGCCAGCCGGCGGAGGGATAATTCACCCCTCCACTTT. V and J are TRBV7-9 and TRBJ1-6; no firm D call. V lost 8 bases and J lost 5, with 10 bases in between. Germline V CDR1 and CDR2: SEHNR, FQNEAQ (reference sequence). This CDR3 comprises 13 residues.

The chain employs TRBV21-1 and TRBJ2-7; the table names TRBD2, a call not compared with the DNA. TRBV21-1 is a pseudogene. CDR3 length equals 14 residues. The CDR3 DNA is TGTGCCAGCACCGAGAGGGACCCGGAGGGCCAGCAGTACTTC. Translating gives CASTERDPEGQQYF.

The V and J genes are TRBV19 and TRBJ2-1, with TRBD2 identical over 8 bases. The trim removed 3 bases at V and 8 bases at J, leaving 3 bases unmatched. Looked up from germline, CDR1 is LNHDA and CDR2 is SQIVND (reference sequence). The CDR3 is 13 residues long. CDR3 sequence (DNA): TGTGCCAGTAGTATGGGTAGCGGGGATGAGCAGTTCTTC. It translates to CASSMGSGDEQFF. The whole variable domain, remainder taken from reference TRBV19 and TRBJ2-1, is DGGITQSPKYLFRKEGQNVTLSCEQNLNHDAMYWYRQDPGQGLRLIYYSQIVNDFQKGDIAEGYSVSREKKESFPLTVTSAQKNPTAFYLCASSMGSGDEQFFGPGTRLTVL.